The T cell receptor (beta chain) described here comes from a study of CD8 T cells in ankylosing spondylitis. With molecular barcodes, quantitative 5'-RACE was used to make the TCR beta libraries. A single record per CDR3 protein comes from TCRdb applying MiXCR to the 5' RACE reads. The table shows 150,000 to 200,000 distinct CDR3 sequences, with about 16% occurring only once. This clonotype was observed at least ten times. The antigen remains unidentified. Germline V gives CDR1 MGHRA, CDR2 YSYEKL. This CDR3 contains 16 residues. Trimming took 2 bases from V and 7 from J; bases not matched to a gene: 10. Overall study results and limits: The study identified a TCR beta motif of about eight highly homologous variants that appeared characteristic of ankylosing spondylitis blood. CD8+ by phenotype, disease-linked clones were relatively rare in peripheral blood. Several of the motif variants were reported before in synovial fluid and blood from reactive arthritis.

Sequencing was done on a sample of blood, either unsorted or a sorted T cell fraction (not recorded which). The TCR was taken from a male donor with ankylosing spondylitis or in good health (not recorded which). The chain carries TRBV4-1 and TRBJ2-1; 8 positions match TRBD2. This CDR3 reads CASSQRPGLEGNEQFF. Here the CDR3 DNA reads TGCGCCAGCAGCCAACGCCCGGGACTAGAAGGGAATGAGCAGTTCTTC.